The 21 T cell receptor beta chains presented below share a single source sample, sequenced in a study of human T cells and chemical hapten exposure. Stated time point: patch test 3, about 24 weeks after DPC sensitization. Treatment in this sample: therapeutic diphenylcyclopropenone sensitization with weekly scalp DPC. The total RNA was obtained from whole blood that was not fractionated. TCRdb reanalysed the RACE reads using MiXCR and keeps one entry per CDR3 protein. The table has 30,000 to 40,000 distinct CDR3 sequences, over 7.5% seen once; the top ten hold around 28%. The sequences come from whole blood, collected in connection with sensitization to the hapten diphenylcyclopropenone (DPC). The receptors originated from a man between 50 and 59 years old with alopecia areata. Some clones in this sample may be carry-over from other donors' samples.

This clonotype was detected ten times or more. V gene TRBV19 combines with J gene TRBJ2-7, with 7 bases identical to TRBD2. The CDR3 contains 17 residues. The germline V gene has CDR1 LNHDA and CDR2 SQIVND (reference sequence). V was clipped by 4 bases and J by 2 bases; unmatched bases: 14. CDR3 residues: CASSRARWAGDPYEQYF. In DNA form, the CDR3 reads TGTGCCAGTAGTAGGGCTCGATGGGCGGGAGACCCCTACGAGCAGTACTTC.

This clonotype was recorded at least ten times. The V and J genes are TRBV6-6 and TRBJ1-2; TRBD1 is a possible D gene (6 bases). The CDR3 has 12 amino acids. The V gene lost 6 bases and the J gene lost 1 base, with 6 bases spanning the gap. CDR1 is MNHNY, CDR2 SVGAGI, per germline (reference sequence). CDR3: CASRDSNYGYTF. In DNA, the CDR3 is TGTGCCAGCAGGGACAGTAACTATGGCTACACCTTC.

This clonotype was seen repeatedly, ten times or more. This chain links TRBV7-6 with TRBJ2-1, with no clear D. The length of the CDR3 is 11 residues. The V and J ends lost 6 bases and 7 bases respectively, with 7 bases between them. Germline CDR1 SGHVS, CDR2 FNYEAQ. This CDR3 reads CASRGMNEQFF. The CDR3 nucleotides are TGTGCCAGCAGGGGAATGAATGAGCAGTTCTTC.

This clonotype was recorded many times. CDR3 in amino acids: CASSPASGGRTYGYTF. CDR3 DNA sequence: TGTGCCAGCAGCCCAGCTTCAGGGGGTCGAACCTATGGCTACACCTTC. The rearrangement links TRBV9 to TRBJ1-2; TRBD1 matches at 7 bases. The CDR3 is made up of 16 amino acids. Germline V CDR1 and CDR2: SGDLS, YYNGEE. With 4 bases clipped from V and 4 bases from J, the junction kept 13 bases outside the gene matches.

Many counts were recorded for this clonotype. The gene calls are TRBV5-1 and TRBJ2-7, with a weak D call TRBD1 (5 bases). Germline V lookup: CDR1 SGHRS, CDR2 YFSETQ. This CDR3 has 14 residues. Between the trimmed V and J ends, which lost 0 bases and 3 bases, there was a span of 10 bases. The CDR3 sequence is CASSLGDRFYEQYF. The CDR3 DNA is TGCGCCAGCAGCTTGGGCGACAGATTCTACGAGCAGTACTTC.

This clonotype was observed a handful of times. The rearrangement links TRBV7-2 to TRBJ2-7; D not resolved. The germline V and J ends were trimmed by 1 base and 7 bases, with 8 bases remaining between them. Germline-derived CDR1 and CDR2 are SGHTA and FQGNSA. The CDR3 sequence is 12 residues long. The CDR3 sequence is CASSLGGLEQYF. The DNA for the CDR3 is TGTGCCAGCAGCTTAGGGGGTTTAGAGCAGTACTTC. Combining the CDR3 with reference TRBV7-2 and TRBJ2-7 gives the whole variable domain GAGVSQSPSNKVTEKGKDVELRCDPISGHTALYWYRQSLGQGLEFLIYFQGNSAPDKSGLPSDRFSAERTGGSVSTLTIQRTQQEDSAVYLCASSLGGLEQYFGPGTRLTVT.

This chain links TRBV10-3 with TRBJ2-7; 9 positions match TRBD1. The CDR3 is 15 residues long. V was pared by 2 bases and J by 4 bases, with 6 bases of the junction left unmatched. Germline loops: CDR1 ENHRY, CDR2 SYGVKD. CDR3 residues: CAISETNRGQYEQYF. CDR3 nucleotides: TGTGCCATCAGTGAGACCAACAGGGGGCAATACGAGCAGTACTTC.

CDR3 sequence: CASSLEDLAGELFF. The CDR3 DNA reads as TGCGCCAGCAGCTTAGAGGATTTGGCCGGGGAGCTGTTTTTT. V is TRBV5-1 and J is TRBJ2-2, with D unresolved. Between the trimmed V and J ends, which lost 2 bases and 6 bases, there was a span of 11 bases. The CDR3 loop spans 14 amino acids. Germline values: CDR1 SGHRS, CDR2 YFSETQ.

This clonotype was picked up a small number of times. The rearrangement uses TRBV6-5 and TRBJ2-1; D remains ambiguous. CDR3 length: 16 residues. Germline CDR1 MNHEY, CDR2 SVGAGI. Trimming shortened V by 6 bases and J by 5 bases, and 20 bases separated the two germline ends. The CDR3 DNA reads TGTGCCAGCAGCCAACGAACTCTTACCCCAAACAATGAGCAGTTCTTC. It translates to CASSQRTLTPNNEQFF.

At least ten counts were recorded for this clonotype. V and J are TRBV30 and TRBJ2-7, with 7 bases aligning to TRBD1. Looked up from germline, CDR1 is GTSNPN and CDR2 is SVGIG (reference sequence). CDR3 size: 13 residues. V was clipped by 4 bases and J by 0 bases; unmatched bases: 3. This chain's CDR3 is CAWMDRSSYEQYF. CDR3 nucleotides: TGTGCCTGGATGGACAGGAGCTCCTACGAGCAGTACTTC. Based on the CDR3 plus reference TRBV30 and TRBJ2-7, the full variable domain is SQTIHQWPATLVQPVGSPLSLECTVEGTSNPNLYWYRQAAGRGLQLLFYSVGIGQISSEVPQNLSASRPQDRQFILSSKKLLLSDSGFYLCAWMDRSSYEQYFGPGTRLTVT.

This clonotype came up a few times. The gene calls are TRBV5-1 and TRBJ2-1; 8 nucleotides agree with TRBD2. Germline trimming cut 0 bases from V and 3 bases from J; bases unmatched to any gene: 8. Germline V lookup: CDR1 SGHRS, CDR2 YFSETQ. CDR3 length equals 17 residues. For the CDR3, the DNA is TGCGCCAGCAGCTTGGGCATAGCGGGACCTCACTACAATGAGCAGTTCTTC. This gives the protein CASSLGIAGPHYNEQFF.

This clonotype was observed many times. The chain is built from TRBV18 and TRBJ1-2, with a weak D call TRBD1 (5 bases). The V end was cut by 3 bases, the J end by 4 bases, with 15 bases between. The CDR3 runs to 15 residues. From germline, CDR1 is KGHSH and CDR2 LQKENI. The CDR3 nucleotides are TGTGCCAGCTCACCGGATATGGGGACCGGCTATGGCTACACCTTC. Translating it yields CASSPDMGTGYGYTF. Using reference TRBV18 and TRBJ1-2 for the parts outside the CDR3, the full variable domain is NAGVMQNPRHLVRRRGQEARLRCSPMKGHSHVYWYRQLPEEGLKFMVYLQKENIIDESGMPKERFSAEFPKEGPSILRIQQVVRGDSAAYFCASSPDMGTGYGYTFGSGTRLTVV.

In the case of this clonotype: One junction end does not reproduce the germline sequence, and a read error may be involved. The rearrangement joins TRBV10-3 to TRBJ2-7; unclear D gene. Germline CDR1 ENHRY, CDR2 SYGVKD. The CDR3 extends over 12 amino acids. CDR3 amino acids: CAISGHSHEQYF. CDR3 coding DNA: TGTGCCATCAGTGGCCACTCCCACGAGCAGTACTTC.

This clonotype was picked up a small number of times. The rearrangement links TRBV27 to TRBJ1-2; D is unresolved. CDR3 length equals 12 residues. V lost 0 bases and J lost 6, with 5 bases in between. From germline, CDR1 is MNHEY and CDR2 SMNVEV (reference sequence). The CDR3 region is CASSLSGNGYTF. CDR3 sequence (DNA): TGTGCCAGCAGTTTATCAGGGAATGGCTACACCTTC.

The V and J genes are TRBV29-1 and TRBJ2-5, with 8 positions matching TRBD1. J was trimmed by 5 bases and V by 7 bases; bases with no gene match: 15. The CDR3 spans 15 residues. Per the germline V gene, CDR1 is SQVTM and CDR2 is ANQGSEA. The CDR3 coding sequence is TGCAGCGGGGGACAGGAGCGTAGCTTCGGGGAGACCCAGTACTTC. Residues: CSGGQERSFGETQYF. The variable domain in full, with the rest retrieved from reference TRBV29-1 and TRBJ2-5, is SAVISQKPSRDICQRGTSLTIQCQVDSQVTMMFWYRQQPGQSLTLIATANQGSEATYESGFVIDKFPISRPNLTFSTLTVSNMSPEDSSIYLCSGGQERSFGETQYFGPGTRLLVL.

This clonotype was observed a few times. The chain has TRBV12-3 or TRBV12-4 and TRBJ2-5, with D uncertain. The CDR3 is made up of 12 amino acids. V was trimmed by 6 bases and J by 4 bases, leaving 9 bases between them. The DNA for the CDR3 is TGTGCCAGCAGAATCCCCGGAGAGACCCAGTACTTC. This gives the protein CASRIPGETQYF.

This clonotype appeared many times. This chain links TRBV30 with TRBJ2-2; no clear D. This CDR3 spans 13 amino acids. CDR1 and CDR2 (germline): GTSNPN, SVGIG (reference sequence). Trimming shortened V by 0 bases and J by 3 bases, and 5 bases separated the two germline ends. The CDR3 is CAWSVVHTGELFF. The CDR3 coding sequence is TGTGCCTGGAGTGTAGTCCACACCGGGGAGCTGTTTTTT.

This clonotype was seen repeatedly, ten times or more. The chain links TRBV20-1 to TRBJ2-3; a possible D gene is TRBD2 (7 bases). Germline V gene sequence: CDR1 DFQATT, CDR2 SNEGSKA (reference sequence). V was cut by 3 bases and J by 3 bases, with 16 bases left in between. CDR3 length equals 15 residues. CDR3 sequence: CSASPPAGHTDTQYF. CDR3 DNA sequence: TGCAGTGCTAGTCCGCCAGCGGGACATACAGATACGCAGTATTTT.

The V gene is TRBV2, the J gene TRBJ1-5, with D maybe TRBD1 (6 bases). CDR1 is SNHLY, CDR2 FYNNEI, per germline. There are 15 residues in the CDR3. V lost 6 bases, J lost 7 bases, and 19 bases lay in between. CDR3 amino acids: CASSLRPGAAQPQHF. In DNA form, the CDR3 reads TGTGCCAGCAGCCTTAGGCCGGGGGCGGCCCAGCCCCAGCATTTT.

This clonotype was found many times. V is TRBV29-1 and J is TRBJ2-1; the D gene could be TRBD1 or TRBD2 (5 bases each). V was clipped by 7 bases and J by 8 bases, with 18 bases between them. This CDR3 spans 13 amino acids. The V gene's germline CDR1 is SQVTM and CDR2 ANQGSEA. CDR3 DNA: TGCAGCGCCCGCTCGATATTGGGGGATGAGCAGTTCTTC. It yields the protein CSARSILGDEQFF.

As for this clonotype: One end of the junction varies from germline; a read error may be responsible. The chain links TRBV6-5 to TRBJ1-1; 10 bases map to TRBD1. This CDR3 region has 16 residues. CDR1 and CDR2 from the germline V gene are MNHEY and SVGAGI. The CDR3 coding sequence is TGTGCCAGCAGTCCCCTGTCGGGACAGGGGAACACTGAAGTTTTCTTT. Translation gives CASSPLSGQGNTEVFF.